This TCR beta chain was found in a study of shared clonotypes between healthy human individuals (dated by TCRdb to 2018 to 2021). Regarding the research as a whole: A couple of women and a few men aged 18 to 49 years were included in the cohort. Per donor, three plates each were used for CD4 naive and CD4 memory, two for CD8 naive, and one for CD8 memory. The study deeply sequenced blood TCR repertoires of five healthy adults to estimate repertoire size and the extent of clonotype sharing between individuals. To increase sequencing depth and limit assay-specific biases, different laboratories used diverse techniques to prepare libraries and sequence TCR repertoires. Between about 0.85 and 9.5 billion PBMCs per donor were obtained by leukapheresis.

Summary of the overall study and its limitations: Naive subsets generally had larger estimated clonotype richness than memory subsets did. Because the study included only a small number of donors, the genetic and exposure-history diversity represented was limited. Sharing across a few donors was observed for 5% to 6.5% of naive CD4, 3.5% of naive CD8, about 2.5% of memory CD4, and around 0.44% of memory CD8 clonotypes. Incomplete sequencing was indicated by rarefaction of sorted-subset datasets, despite the large sequencing depth. Only blood was sampled, and tissue TCR repertoires likely differ from those in blood. Based on pairwise subsampling, the degree of clonotype sharing among donors was expected to be affected by sequencing depth. Compared with non-shared clonotypes, the clonotypes found in all four sorted-subset donors had higher generation probabilities.

Using the deep immunoSEQ assay, multiplex PCR amplified TCR CDR3 regions from genomic DNA. Genomic DNA extracted from each cell subset was distributed evenly over all wells of several immunoSEQ 96-well plates, and each plate served as one replicate. For sorted subsets, 200 to 250 ng of genomic DNA, equivalent to some 30,000 T cell genomes, went into each replicate PCR. The purified libraries were quantified using a Qubit 3.0 fluorometer, sized with a Bioanalyzer 2100, and then quantified again using the KAPA Library Quantification kit. Every immunoSEQ 96-well plate was sequenced on a dedicated single-read 150-cycle Illumina NextSeq 550 flow cell. The original methods were these. The immunoSEQ output contained only junctional sequences without quality scores, so filtering could not match that applied to full-length reads. Sequences were annotated with PyIR, a Python wrapper for IgBLAST v1.9, using IMGT germline references to assign V/J genes and CDR3. Reads were filtered out if the reads had weak V/J assignments (E-value above 1e-6), no CDR3, stop codons, out-of-frame junctions, or ambiguous translated residues. V3J clonotypes were defined as sequences sharing an identical inferred V gene, J gene, and CDR3 amino acid sequence. Percentage overlap between repertoires was calculated by dividing the number of shared unique clonotypes by the size of the smaller repertoire. RTK rarefaction, the Chao1 estimator, and Recon v2.1 estimates of unobserved clonotypes were used to assess repertoire richness. OLGA was used to compute generation probabilities for all TCRbeta clonotypes that the gDNA method yielded from a few donors. The source is immuneACCESS, and TCRdb retained only in-frame sequences with V and J called. Part of the clones is not carried over; for the studies checked, unresolved V genes explain less than half of this, and the remainder is unexplained. V and J calls and clone size are given by that table; D and trimming were obtained from the DNA. In this sample the table shows about 980,000 clones, around 80% of which occur a single time. The ten largest clones represent around 1.4% of the sample.

Trimmed from V: 2 bases; trimmed from J: 3 bases; junction bases lacking a gene match: 5. The CDR1 and CDR2 encoded by the germline V gene (reference sequence) are GTSNPN and SVGIG. The cysteine opens and the phenylalanine closes a CDR3 of 15 amino acids. Just the 45-base CDR3 DNA is kept, in frame starting at base 1. Healthy HIV-negative adults with no recently reported acute infections or vaccinations were included as donors. Every donor was a Caucasian adult residing in Nashville, Tennessee, USA. CD4+ T cells were enriched by magnetic negative selection; naive cells were then positively selected on CD45RA, and the negative fraction formed the memory subset. Blood was collected by leukapheresis, and PBMCs were isolated by Ficoll-Histopaque density gradient centrifugation and then cryopreserved in liquid nitrogen vapor phase. Purity and quantity of every magnetically sorted T cell population were checked by analytical flow cytometry. From each sorted fraction, genomic DNA was isolated and quantified by UV absorbance on a Nanodrop 2000c.

This clone was counted between two and nine times. Which antigen it targets is not known. No much larger clone is present one base from it, and per-base qualities are unavailable. The origin of this receptor is a man aged 18 to 29 in good health. The chain links TRBV30 with TRBJ1-5, and TRBD1 aligns with 9 junction nucleotides. The specimen was memory CD4+ T cells sorted from blood. The sample's cell subset or site, from its label and the paper: CD45RA-negative fraction. For the CDR3, the sequence is CAWSTRDRDNQPQHF. The nucleotide sequence reads as follows: TGTGCCTGGAGTACCCGGGACAGGGACAATCAGCCCCAGCATTTT. Supplemented by the reference TRBV30 and TRBJ1-5 proteins around the CDR3, the complete variable domain is SQTIHQWPATLVQPVGSPLSLECTVEGTSNPNLYWYRQAAGRGLQLLFYSVGIGQISSEVPQNLSASRPQDRQFILSSKKLLLSDSGFYLCAWSTRDRDNQPQHFGDGTRLSIL.